Each of the 23 T cell receptor beta chains below was sequenced from the same sample in a study of blood T cell repertoires in COVID-19 (dated by TCRdb to about 2020). Libraries came from the immunoSEQ multiplex PCR assay. The immuneACCESS repertoire file appears here via TCRdb, limited to in-frame rearrangements. These files lack a portion of the clones; in checked studies, under half of the deficit traces to unresolved V genes, and the cause of the others is not known. The sample contains 270,000 or so clones, 89% of them found a single time. Around 4.6% of the sample is in the top ten clones. Sequencing input: peripheral blood. The receptors originated from a woman aged 40 to 50 who had recovered from COVID-19.

This sequence joins TRBV2 and TRBJ2-7; TRBD2 matches 10 bases. Trimming took 2 bases from V and 6 from J; bases not matched to a gene: 10. Germline-derived CDR1 and CDR2 are SNHLY and FYNNEI. CDR3 length: 16 residues. The CDR3 DNA reads as TGTGCCAGCAGTGAAAGGGCGAGCGGGGGGGCTCTCGAGCAGTACTTC. Protein product: CASSERASGGALEQYF.

This chain uses TRBV27 with TRBJ1-5, with D possibly being TRBD1 (5 bases). CDR1 and CDR2 from the germline V gene are MNHEY and SMNVEV (reference sequence). The CDR3 is 16 residues long. The ends were cut back, 5 bases at V and 5 bases at J, with 19 bases in the middle. The CDR3 coding sequence is TGTGCCAGCAGTGGGACTCGACAGTTGGGACATCAGCCCCAGCATTTT. It codes for CASSGTRQLGHQPQHF.

This rearrangement joins TRBV6-1 to TRBJ2-1; 8 positions agree with TRBD2. The junction had 12 bases not matched to a gene; V was cut back by 4 bases and J by 4 bases. Germline V gives CDR1 MNHNS, CDR2 SASEGT. The CDR3 sequence is 17 residues long. The CDR3 is CASSGGSGALPYNEQFF. The CDR3 nucleotides are TGTGCCAGCAGTGGGGGTAGCGGGGCGTTACCATACAATGAGCAGTTCTTC.

J is TRBJ2-1 and V is TRBV5-1; 8 nucleotides line up with TRBD2. The CDR3 sequence is 15 residues long. V trimming: 5 bases; J trimming: 7 bases; junction bases outside the gene matches: 11. Germline V gene data show CDR1 as SGHRS and CDR2 as YFSETQ. The CDR3 DNA reads TGCGCCAGCAGGCTTCCGGGGGGGCCGAGTAATGAGCAGTTCTTC. Protein: CASRLPGGPSNEQFF.

A few counts support this clone. This rearrangement joins TRBV24-1 to TRBJ1-6; D not certain. Trimming took off 0 bases at V and 4 bases at J, with 9 bases between the two ends. Germline CDR1 KGHDR, CDR2 SFDVKD. CDR3 size: 16 residues. The CDR3 protein is CATSDLPRVYNSPLHF. The CDR3 DNA sequence: TGTGCCACCAGTGATTTGCCCCGGGTTTATAATTCACCCCTCCACTTT.

This chain connects TRBV7-2 to TRBJ1-2; 9 positions agree with TRBD1. CDR1 and CDR2 (germline): SGHTA, FQGNSA. The trim removed 5 bases at V and 7 bases at J, leaving 11 bases unmatched. The CDR3 has 15 amino acids. CDR3 in DNA: TGTGCCAGCAGCCCGGGTAACAGGGGGCTAGGTGGCTACACCTTC. Its translation is CASSPGNRGLGGYTF.

The gene calls are TRBV5-4 and TRBJ2-7, with TRBD1 matching 9 bases. Trimming at V came to 1 base and at J to 3 bases, leaving 2 bases not matched to a gene. The CDR3 has 14 residues. Germline-derived CDR1 and CDR2 are SGHNT and YYREEE (reference sequence). The CDR3 spells CASSLSDRGYEQYF. CDR3 sequence (DNA): TGTGCCAGCAGCTTGTCGGACAGGGGCTACGAGCAGTACTTC.

V gene TRBV7-6 combines with J gene TRBJ1-1, with unresolved D. The V and J ends lost 5 bases and 2 bases respectively, with 12 bases between them. CDR1 and CDR2 from the germline V gene are SGHVS and FNYEAQ. There are 14 residues in the CDR3. CDR3 coding DNA: TGTGCCAGCAGCCCGGGTGCGGGTAACACTGAAGCTTTCTTT. This translates into CASSPGAGNTEAFF.

The V gene is TRBV2, the J gene TRBJ1-2, with TRBD1 matching 9 bases. Germline V gene data show CDR1 as SNHLY and CDR2 as FYNNEI. V lost 1 base and J lost 6; bases outside the gene matches: 9. The CDR3 consists of 16 residues. The CDR3 here is CASSEGHRTGDNGYTF. Written as DNA, the CDR3 is TGTGCCAGCAGTGAAGGTCATAGGACAGGGGACAATGGCTACACCTTC.

The chain employs TRBV11-3 and TRBJ2-2, with TRBD1 as a possible D gene (5 bases). V dropped 4 bases and J dropped 0 bases, with 21 bases sitting between them. This CDR3 is built from 19 residues. Germline V lookup: CDR1 SGHNT, CDR2 YENEEA. The CDR3 DNA reads TGTGCCAGCAGCTCTATGGCGGAAATGGGGCAGACGAACACCGGGGAGCTGTTTTTT. It translates to CASSSMAEMGQTNTGELFF.

The chain is built from TRBV30 and TRBJ2-3, with 7 nucleotides matching TRBD2. V shed 0 bases, J shed 4 bases, and the junction held 4 bases outside the gene matches. The CDR3 is 14 amino acids. CDR1 and CDR2 from the germline V gene are GTSNPN and SVGIG (reference sequence). The CDR3 coding sequence is TGTGCCTGGAGTGTGATGAGCGGGGCAGATACGCAGTATTTT. As protein: CAWSVMSGADTQYF.

With respect to this clone: Other DNA sequences of this sample code for an identical CDR3. The chain combines TRBV6-5 with TRBJ1-4; the D gene is possibly TRBD1 (6 bases). Trimming removed 4 bases at V and 4 bases at J, with 10 bases between. The CDR3 spans 14 residues. Germline V lookup: CDR1 MNHEY, CDR2 SVGAGI. DNA for the CDR3: TGTGCCAGCAGTTCCCAGGGGAGTAATGAAAAACTGTTTTTT. Protein product: CASSSQGSNEKLFF.

This chain uses TRBV5-1 with TRBJ2-6; 9 bases fit TRBD1. This CDR3 comprises 16 residues. J was trimmed by 0 bases and V by 5 bases; bases with no gene match: 3. CDR1 is SGHRS and CDR2 is YFSETQ in the germline V gene. Written as DNA, the CDR3 is TGCGCCAGCAGTGGGACAGGGTACTCTGGGGCCAACGTCCTGACTTTC. Translated, it gives CASSGTGYSGANVLTF.

The V and J genes are TRBV3-1 (or the pseudogene TRBV3-2) and TRBJ2-1; the D gene is possibly TRBD1 (5 bases). Trimming pared 7 bases from V and 6 bases from J, leaving 13 bases between. Germline CDR1 and CDR2: LGHDT and YNNKEL (reference sequence). This CDR3 has 13 residues. The CDR3 nucleotides are TGTGCCAGCAATACAGGTTCTCGCAATGAGCAGTTCTTC. Protein product: CASNTGSRNEQFF.

This sequence joins TRBV27 and TRBJ2-1, with 9 bases matching TRBD2. CDR3 length: 16 amino acids. From germline, CDR1 is MNHEY and CDR2 SMNVEV (reference sequence). Germline trimming cut 5 bases from V and 0 bases from J; bases unmatched to any gene: 5. CDR3 loop: CASSPNSGGSYNEQFF. In nucleotides, the CDR3 is TGTGCCAGCAGTCCCAATAGCGGGGGCTCCTACAATGAGCAGTTCTTC.

The V call is TRBV10-3, the J call TRBJ2-6; tentatively, D is TRBD2 (5 bases). CDR3 length equals 17 residues. Trimming left V 3 bases short and J 0 bases short, with 12 bases between. The V gene's germline CDR1 is ENHRY and CDR2 SYGVKD. The CDR3 sequence is CAISEQRTGSGANVLTF. The CDR3 bases are TGTGCCATCAGTGAACAGCGGACGGGCTCTGGGGCCAACGTCCTGACTTTC.

The V call is TRBV6-2 or TRBV6-3, the J call TRBJ2-1, with 7 bases that match TRBD2. The CDR3 sequence is 14 residues long. V dropped 7 bases and J dropped 0; count of bases not matched to a gene: 3. Germline V gene data show CDR1 as MNHEY and CDR2 as SVGEGT. This CDR3 reads CASTPGGSYNEQFF. The CDR3 DNA follows: TGTGCCAGCACCCCGGGGGGCTCCTACAATGAGCAGTTCTTC.

This chain joins TRBV6-5 and TRBJ2-7; 10 bases are shared with TRBD2. V was clipped by 3 bases and J by 7 bases; unmatched bases: 12. Germline V gene sequence: CDR1 MNHEY, CDR2 SVGAGI. The length of the CDR3 is 16 residues. The CDR3 is CASSYYGLAEPREQYF. As DNA, the CDR3 is TGTGCCAGCAGTTATTACGGACTAGCGGAGCCTCGAGAGCAGTACTTC.

The chain couples TRBV11-3 to TRBJ1-1; possibly TRBD1 for D (6 bases). The V and J ends lost 1 base and 9 bases respectively, with 9 bases between them. There are 12 residues in the CDR3. CDR1 SGHNT and CDR2 YENEEA come from the germline V gene. CDR3: CASSLGQAKAFF. Written as DNA, the CDR3 is TGTGCCAGCAGCTTAGGACAGGCTAAAGCTTTCTTT.

This clone was picked up one time. V is TRBV6-4 and J is TRBJ2-2, with 7 bases that match TRBD1. There are 16 residues in the CDR3. Germline CDR1 reads MRHNA; CDR2 reads SNTAGT. Losses at the gene ends were 2 bases for V and 7 bases for J; bases not matched to a gene: 10. The CDR3 sequence is CASSDPSDRNDGELFF. The CDR3 DNA reads TGTGCCAGCAGTGACCCGTCGGACAGGAACGACGGGGAGCTGTTTTTT.

The rearrangement joins TRBV7-6 to TRBJ1-5, with 8 bases matching TRBD1. The CDR3 length is 14 residues. Per germline, CDR1 SGHVS and CDR2 FNYEAQ. The J segment lost 3 bases and the V segment lost 5 bases, leaving 3 bases of the junction unmatched. The DNA of the CDR3 is TGTGCCAGCAGCCGACAGGGGAACAATCAGCCCCAGCATTTT. Protein: CASSRQGNNQPQHF.

V usage is TRBV7-6 and J usage is TRBJ2-3; D is perhaps TRBD1 (6 bases). From germline, CDR1 is SGHVS and CDR2 FNYEAQ. The CDR3 loop spans 15 amino acids. V gave up 3 bases and J gave up 1 base, with 11 bases separating them. CDR3 loop: CASSFSAGGTDTQYF. Here the CDR3 DNA reads TGTGCCAGCAGCTTTTCCGCAGGGGGCACAGATACGCAGTATTTT.

This chain links TRBV5-1 with TRBJ2-5; D may be TRBD1 (7 bases). The germline V and J ends were trimmed by 0 bases and 2 bases, with 14 bases remaining between them. The germline CDR1 and CDR2 sequences are SGHRS and YFSETQ. CDR3 length equals 16 residues. Here the CDR3 reads CASSLASAGGQETQYF. The CDR3, as DNA: TGCGCCAGCAGCTTGGCGTCGGCAGGGGGGCAAGAGACCCAGTACTTC.